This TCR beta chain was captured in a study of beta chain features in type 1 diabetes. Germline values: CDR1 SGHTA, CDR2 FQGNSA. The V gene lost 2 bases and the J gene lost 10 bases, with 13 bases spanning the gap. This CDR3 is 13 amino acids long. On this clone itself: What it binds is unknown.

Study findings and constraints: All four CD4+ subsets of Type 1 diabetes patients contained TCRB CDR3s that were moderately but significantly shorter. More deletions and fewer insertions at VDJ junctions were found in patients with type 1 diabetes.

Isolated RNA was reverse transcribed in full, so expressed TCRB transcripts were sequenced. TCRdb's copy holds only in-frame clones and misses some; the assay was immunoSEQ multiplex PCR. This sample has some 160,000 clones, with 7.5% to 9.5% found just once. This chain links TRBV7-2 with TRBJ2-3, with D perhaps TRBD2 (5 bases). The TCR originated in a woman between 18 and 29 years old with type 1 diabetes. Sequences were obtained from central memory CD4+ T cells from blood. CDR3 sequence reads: CASSLSAGLAQYF. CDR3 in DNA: TGTGCCAGCAGCTTATCGGCGGGCCTGGCGCAGTATTTT. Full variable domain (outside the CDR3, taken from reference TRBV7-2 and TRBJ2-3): GAGVSQSPSNKVTEKGKDVELRCDPISGHTALYWYRQSLGQGLEFLIYFQGNSAPDKSGLPSDRFSAERTGGSVSTLTIQRTQQEDSAVYLCASSLSAGLAQYFGPGTRLTVL.